Listed below are T cell receptor beta chains from one sample, sequenced in a study of blood T cells in healthy people across ages. Using its own MiXCR run on the 5' RACE reads, TCRdb lists one record per CDR3 protein. The table records approximately 2,000,000 distinct CDR3 sequences, 35% to 50% of them present only once. Source material: blood. Source of these receptors: a human donor in good health. CDR3s include the opening cysteine and the closing phenylalanine or tryptophan. D genes are given only for firm matches. Only part of the rows carry a size: once, few, many, or a class if the clone is expanded.

CDR3 protein: CASTMSGGYYNEQFF
CDR3 DNA: TGTGCCAGCACCATGAGCGGGGGATATTACAATGAGCAGTTCTTC
D gene: TRBD2
V gene: TRBV9
clone size: NA
J gene: TRBJ2-1

CDR3 protein: CATAYMSGRVNSPLHF
CDR3 DNA: TGTGCTACAGCTTACATGTCAGGGAGGGTTAATTCACCCCTCCACTTT
D gene: NA
V gene: TRBV27
clone size: NA
J gene: TRBJ1-6

CDR3 protein: CASSQVPQANNSPLHF
CDR3 DNA: TGCGCCAGCAGCCAAGTTCCACAGGCAAATAATTCACCCCTCCACTTT
D gene: NA
V gene: TRBV4-3
clone size: few
J gene: TRBJ1-6

CDR3 protein: CASTSGGGFTDTQYF
CDR3 DNA: TGTGCCAGCACCTCTGGCGGGGGGTTCACAGATACGCAGTATTTT
D gene: TRBD2
V gene: TRBV6-6
clone size: NA
J gene: TRBJ2-3

CDR3 protein: CSVFKGWEAFF
CDR3 DNA: TGCAGCGTTTTTAAGGGATGGGAAGCTTTCTTT
D gene: NA
V gene: TRBV29-1
clone size: few
J gene: TRBJ1-1

CDR3 protein: CASSPETGGSYEQYF
CDR3 DNA: TGTGCCAGCAGCCCAGAAACAGGGGGAAGTTATGAGCAGTACTTC
D gene: TRBD1
V gene: TRBV3-1
clone size: NA
J gene: TRBJ2-7

CDR3 protein: CSANREWGTEAFF
CDR3 DNA: TGCAGCGCAAACAGGGAGTGGGGAACTGAAGCTTTCTTT
D gene: NA
V gene: TRBV29-1
clone size: few
J gene: TRBJ1-1

CDR3 protein: CASSLWNEGQKHF
CDR3 DNA: TGTGCCAGCAGCTTATGGAACGAGGGGCAAAAGCATTTT
D gene: NA
V gene: TRBV11-1
clone size: few
J gene: TRBJ1-5

CDR3 protein: CASSNPRTIVGEQFF
CDR3 DNA: TGTGCCAGCAGCAATCCACGGACTATTGTCGGTGAGCAGTTCTTC
D gene: NA
V gene: TRBV7-9
clone size: once
J gene: TRBJ2-1

CDR3 protein: CASRAWGSGGAGEQFF
CDR3 DNA: TGCGCCAGCAGGGCCTGGGGGAGCGGGGGGGCAGGAGAGCAGTTCTTC
D gene: TRBD2
V gene: TRBV4-1
clone size: NA
J gene: TRBJ2-1

CDR3 protein: CASSSPSWPLNTEAFF
CDR3 DNA: TGTGCCAGCAGTTCCCCTTCTTGGCCCCTGAACACTGAAGCTTTCTTT
D gene: NA
V gene: TRBV6-4
clone size: NA
J gene: TRBJ1-1

CDR3 protein: CASKGDRGRNQPQHF
CDR3 DNA: TGTGCCAGCAAGGGGGACAGGGGGCGGAATCAGCCCCAGCATTTT
D gene: TRBD1
V gene: TRBV12-3/TRBV12-4
clone size: NA
J gene: TRBJ1-5

CDR3 protein: CASSLAVGGLYGYTF
CDR3 DNA: TGTGCCAGCAGCTTGGCGGTAGGGGGCCTCTATGGCTACACCTTC
D gene: TRBD1
V gene: TRBV5-5
clone size: NA
J gene: TRBJ1-2

CDR3 protein: CVSSLLKGWNNEQFF
CDR3 DNA: TGTGTCAGCAGCTTACTCAAGGGGTGGAACAATGAGCAGTTCTTC
D gene: NA
V gene: TRBV11-2
clone size: NA
J gene: TRBJ2-1

CDR3 protein: CATTPLPGRTYGQYF
CDR3 DNA: TGCGCCACCACTCCATTACCGGGCAGGACTTACGGGCAGTACTTC
D gene: NA
V gene: TRBV5-1
clone size: NA
J gene: TRBJ2-4

CDR3 protein: CASSSGLNYGYTF
CDR3 DNA: TGTGCCAGCAGCTCGGGGCTTAACTATGGCTACACCTTC
D gene: NA
V gene: TRBV27
clone size: many
J gene: TRBJ1-2

CDR3 protein: CATSGRERFPPRQFF
CDR3 DNA: TGTGCCACCTCGGGCCGGGAGAGATTTCCCCCCCGGCAGTTCTTC
D gene: NA
V gene: TRBV6-6
clone size: few
J gene: TRBJ2-1

CDR3 protein: CASSRGGVGTEAFF
CDR3 DNA: TGTGCCAGCAGCCGCGGAGGAGTGGGTACTGAAGCTTTCTTT
D gene: NA
V gene: TRBV7-9
clone size: NA
J gene: TRBJ1-1

CDR3 protein: CSVEGASGTNTGELFF
CDR3 DNA: TGCAGCGTTGAAGGGGCTAGCGGGACGAACACCGGGGAGCTGTTTTTT
D gene: TRBD2
V gene: TRBV29-1
clone size: few
J gene: TRBJ2-2

CDR3 protein: CASSQHRGTGTDTQYF
CDR3 DNA: TGCGCCAGCAGCCAACACAGGGGGACGGGCACAGATACGCAGTATTTT
D gene: TRBD1
V gene: TRBV4-3
clone size: NA
J gene: TRBJ2-3

CDR3 protein: CSAKPPTGGYGYTF
CDR3 DNA: TGCAGTGCTAAACCCCCTACAGGGGGCTATGGCTACACCTTC
D gene: TRBD1
V gene: TRBV20-1
clone size: once
J gene: TRBJ1-2

CDR3 protein: CASSQGQSFYNEQFF
CDR3 DNA: TGTGCCAGCAGCCAGGGGCAGTCCTTCTACAATGAGCAGTTCTTC
D gene: NA
V gene: TRBV2
clone size: NA
J gene: TRBJ2-1

CDR3 protein: CASSFGRGHGYTF
CDR3 DNA: TGTGCCAGCAGTTTCGGTAGGGGCCATGGCTACACCTTC
D gene: NA
V gene: TRBV27
clone size: NA
J gene: TRBJ1-2

CDR3 protein: CASSYTLRTGAEEHGYTF
CDR3 DNA: TGTGCCAGCAGTTACACCCTACGGACAGGGGCGGAGGAGCATGGCTACACCTTC
D gene: TRBD1
V gene: TRBV6-5
clone size: few
J gene: TRBJ1-2

CDR3 protein: CASSLTPGAGGYEQYF
CDR3 DNA: TGTGCCAGCAGTTTAACCCCCGGGGCAGGAGGGTACGAGCAGTACTTC
D gene: NA
V gene: TRBV27
clone size: NA
J gene: TRBJ2-7

CDR3 protein: CSAPLGTALDPNRYTF
CDR3 DNA: TGCAGTGCCCCCCTGGGGACAGCTCTCGATCCTAATCGCTACACCTTC
D gene: TRBD1
V gene: TRBV20-1
clone size: once
J gene: TRBJ1-2

CDR3 protein: CASSEGQLFSEQFF
CDR3 DNA: TGTGCCAGCAGTGAGGGACAATTATTCAGTGAGCAGTTCTTC
D gene: NA
V gene: TRBV6-4
clone size: NA
J gene: TRBJ2-1

CDR3 protein: CASSLMGANSYEQYF
CDR3 DNA: TGTGCCAGCAGTTTAATGGGGGCGAATTCCTACGAGCAGTACTTC
D gene: NA
V gene: TRBV12-3/TRBV12-4
clone size: NA
J gene: TRBJ2-7

CDR3 protein: CASSYRGRLNNEQFF
CDR3 DNA: TGTGCCAGCAGTTACCGGGGTCGACTTAACAATGAGCAGTTCTTC
D gene: NA
V gene: TRBV6-2/TRBV6-3
clone size: NA
J gene: TRBJ2-1

CDR3 protein: CATSRLQGEDYEQYF
CDR3 DNA: TGTGCCACCAGCAGACTACAGGGGGAGGACTACGAGCAGTACTTC
D gene: TRBD1
V gene: TRBV15
clone size: NA
J gene: TRBJ2-7

CDR3 protein: CATSRVTGAGSYNEQFF
CDR3 DNA: TGTGCCACCAGCAGAGTCACGGGGGCTGGATCCTACAATGAGCAGTTCTTC
D gene: NA
V gene: TRBV15
clone size: NA
J gene: TRBJ2-1

CDR3 protein: CAISTRRMDDQSDYGYTF
CDR3 DNA: TGTGCCATCAGTACTCGACGCATGGACGACCAATCTGACTATGGCTACACCTTC
D gene: NA
V gene: TRBV10-3
clone size: NA
J gene: TRBJ1-2

CDR3 protein: CSARDQATGGGYGYTF
CDR3 DNA: TGCAGTGCTAGAGATCAAGCTACAGGGGGCGGCTATGGCTACACCTTC
D gene: TRBD1
V gene: TRBV20-1
clone size: few
J gene: TRBJ1-2

CDR3 protein: CASSLVASAGETQYF
CDR3 DNA: TGTGCCAGCAGCTTAGTCGCTAGCGCGGGGGAGACCCAGTACTTC
D gene: NA
V gene: TRBV11-2
clone size: NA
J gene: TRBJ2-5

CDR3 protein: CASNTGQGFYEQYF
CDR3 DNA: TGTGCCAGCAACACGGGACAGGGATTTTACGAGCAGTACTTC
D gene: TRBD1
V gene: TRBV7-2
clone size: few
J gene: TRBJ2-7

CDR3 protein: CASSEGRDWRGGYEQFF
CDR3 DNA: TGTGCCAGCAGTGAAGGACGAGACTGGCGGGGGGGGTATGAGCAGTTCTTC
D gene: TRBD2
V gene: TRBV6-1
clone size: few
J gene: TRBJ2-1

CDR3 protein: CASSSGLAGIYEQYF
CDR3 DNA: TGCGCCAGCAGCTCTGGACTAGCGGGAATCTACGAGCAGTACTTC
D gene: TRBD2
V gene: TRBV5-1
clone size: few
J gene: TRBJ2-7